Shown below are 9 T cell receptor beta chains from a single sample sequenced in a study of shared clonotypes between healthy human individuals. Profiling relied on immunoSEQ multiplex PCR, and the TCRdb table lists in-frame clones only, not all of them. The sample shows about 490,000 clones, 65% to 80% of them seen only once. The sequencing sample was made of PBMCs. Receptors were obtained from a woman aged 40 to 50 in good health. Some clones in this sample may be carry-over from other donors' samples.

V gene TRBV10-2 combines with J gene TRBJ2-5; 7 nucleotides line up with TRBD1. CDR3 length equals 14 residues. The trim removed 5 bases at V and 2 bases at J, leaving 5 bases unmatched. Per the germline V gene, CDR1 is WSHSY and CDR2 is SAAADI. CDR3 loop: CASSKQGPQETQYF. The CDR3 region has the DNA TGCGCCAGCAGTAAACAGGGGCCGCAAGAGACCCAGTACTTC.

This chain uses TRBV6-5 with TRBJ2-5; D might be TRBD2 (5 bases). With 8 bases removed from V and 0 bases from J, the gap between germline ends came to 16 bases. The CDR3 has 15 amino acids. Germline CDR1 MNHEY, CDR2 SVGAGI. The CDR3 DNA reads TGTGCCAGCCGACGGACTTTTTCGTACCAAGAGACCCAGTACTTC. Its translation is CASRRTFSYQETQYF.

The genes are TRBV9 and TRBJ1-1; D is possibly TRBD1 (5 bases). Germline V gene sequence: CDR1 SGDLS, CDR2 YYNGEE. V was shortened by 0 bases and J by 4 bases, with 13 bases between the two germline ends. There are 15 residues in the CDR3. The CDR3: CASSVDGASGTEAFF. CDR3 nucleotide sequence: TGTGCCAGCAGCGTAGACGGGGCATCGGGCACTGAAGCTTTCTTT. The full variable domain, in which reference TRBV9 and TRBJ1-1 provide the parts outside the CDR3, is DSGVTQTPKHLITATGQRVTLRCSPRSGDLSVYWYQQSLDQGLQFLIQYYNGEERAKGNILERFSAQQFPDLHSELNLSSLELGDSALYFCASSVDGASGTEAFFGQGTRLTVV.

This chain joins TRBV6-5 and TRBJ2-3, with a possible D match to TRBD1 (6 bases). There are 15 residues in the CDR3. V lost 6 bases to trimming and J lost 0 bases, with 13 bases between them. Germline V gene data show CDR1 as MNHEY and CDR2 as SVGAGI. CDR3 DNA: TGTGCCAGCAGACCGCCGGGACACAGCACAGATACGCAGTATTTT. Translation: CASRPPGHSTDTQYF.

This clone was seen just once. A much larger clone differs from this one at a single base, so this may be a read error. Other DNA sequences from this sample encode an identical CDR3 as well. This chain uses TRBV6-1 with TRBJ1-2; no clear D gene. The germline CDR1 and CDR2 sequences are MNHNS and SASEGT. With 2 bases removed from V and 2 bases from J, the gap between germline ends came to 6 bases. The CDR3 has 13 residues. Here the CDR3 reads CASSELGNYGYTF. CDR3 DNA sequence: TGTGCCAGCAGTGAACTGGGAAACTATGGCTACACCTTC.

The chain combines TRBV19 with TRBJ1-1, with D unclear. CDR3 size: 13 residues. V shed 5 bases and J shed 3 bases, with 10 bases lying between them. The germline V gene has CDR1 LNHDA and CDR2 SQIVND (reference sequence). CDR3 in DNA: TGTGCCAGTAGTTGGACGTCGGACACTGAAGCTTTCTTT. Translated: CASSWTSDTEAFF. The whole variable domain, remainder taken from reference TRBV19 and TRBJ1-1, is DGGITQSPKYLFRKEGQNVTLSCEQNLNHDAMYWYRQDPGQGLRLIYYSQIVNDFQKGDIAEGYSVSREKKESFPLTVTSAQKNPTAFYLCASSWTSDTEAFFGQGTRLTVV.

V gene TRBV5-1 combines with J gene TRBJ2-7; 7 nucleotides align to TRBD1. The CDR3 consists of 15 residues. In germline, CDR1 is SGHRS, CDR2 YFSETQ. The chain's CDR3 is CAQRGQTRPLYEQYF. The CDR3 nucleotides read TGCGCGCAACGGGGACAGACACGGCCCCTCTACGAGCAGTACTTC.

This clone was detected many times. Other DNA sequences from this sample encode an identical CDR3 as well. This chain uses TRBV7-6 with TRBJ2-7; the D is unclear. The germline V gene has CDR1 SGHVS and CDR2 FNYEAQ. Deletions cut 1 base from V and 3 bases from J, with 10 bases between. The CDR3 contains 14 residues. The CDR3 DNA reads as TGTGCCAGCAGCTTAGGGACGGAAGACTACGAGCAGTACTTC. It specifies CASSLGTEDYEQYF.

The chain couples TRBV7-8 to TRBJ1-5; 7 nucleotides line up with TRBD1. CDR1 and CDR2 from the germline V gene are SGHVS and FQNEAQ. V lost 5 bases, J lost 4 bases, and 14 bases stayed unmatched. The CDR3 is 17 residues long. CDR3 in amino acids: CASSHAGDSLKNQPQHF. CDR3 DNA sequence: TGTGCCAGCAGCCACGCGGGGGACAGCCTAAAGAATCAGCCCCAGCATTTT.